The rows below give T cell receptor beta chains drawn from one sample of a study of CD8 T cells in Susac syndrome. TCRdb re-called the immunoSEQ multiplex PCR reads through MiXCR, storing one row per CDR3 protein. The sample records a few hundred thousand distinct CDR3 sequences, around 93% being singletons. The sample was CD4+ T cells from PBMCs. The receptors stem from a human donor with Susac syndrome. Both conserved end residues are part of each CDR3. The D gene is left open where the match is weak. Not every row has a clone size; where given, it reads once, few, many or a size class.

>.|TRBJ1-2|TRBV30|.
CAWSVLMRGYTF
TGTGCCTGGAGTGTATTGATGCGTGGCTACACCTTC
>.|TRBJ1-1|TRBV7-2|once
CASREGTTEAFF
TGTGCCAGCAGGGAGGGAACGACTGAAGCTTTCTTT
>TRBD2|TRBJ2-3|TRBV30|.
CAWSASRRGGTDTQYF
TGTGCCTGGAGTGCATCGAGGCGGGGGGGCACAGATACGCAGTATTTT
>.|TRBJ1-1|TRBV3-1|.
CASSRTDQGAFF
TGTGCCAGCAGCCGGACAGATCAGGGAGCTTTCTTT
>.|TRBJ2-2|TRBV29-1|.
CSVDAGLDTGELFF
TGCAGCGTTGATGCAGGGCTGGACACCGGGGAGCTGTTTTTT
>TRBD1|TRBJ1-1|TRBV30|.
CAWSRLLSRDRNTEAFF
TGTGCCTGGAGTAGACTCCTGTCCCGGGACAGGAACACTGAAGCTTTCTTT
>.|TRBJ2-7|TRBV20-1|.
CSASGSPYEQYF
TGCAGTGCCTCAGGATCTCCCTACGAGCAGTACTTC
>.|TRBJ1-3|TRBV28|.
CASSVHPGSSGNTIYF
TGTGCCAGCAGTGTCCATCCAGGGTCCTCTGGAAACACCATATATTTT
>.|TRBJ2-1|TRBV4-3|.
CASSREGAKGNEQFF
TGCGCCAGCAGCCGCGAGGGTGCTAAAGGGAATGAGCAGTTCTTC
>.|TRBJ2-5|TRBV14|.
CASTRRPQETQYF
TGTGCCAGCACCCGACGACCCCAAGAGACCCAGTACTTC
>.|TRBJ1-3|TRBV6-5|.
CASSYWGVPDSGNTIYF
TGTGCCAGCAGTTACTGGGGGGTTCCAGACTCTGGAAACACCATATATTTT
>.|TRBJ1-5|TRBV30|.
CAWSRGQVEAQPQHF
TGTGCCTGGAGTCGGGGGCAGGTTGAGGCTCAGCCCCAGCATTTT
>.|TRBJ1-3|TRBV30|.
CALTQGPGNTIYF
TGTGCCTTGACGCAGGGGCCTGGAAACACCATATATTTT
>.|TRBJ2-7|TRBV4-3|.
CASSFSGTASEQYF
TGCGCCAGCAGTTTTTCAGGGACTGCGTCCGAGCAGTACTTC
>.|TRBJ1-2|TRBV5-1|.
CASSKDSLGYGYTF
TGCGCCAGCAGTAAGGACAGCCTCGGCTATGGCTACACCTTC
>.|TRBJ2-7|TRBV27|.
CASTRNLGYEQYF
TGTGCCAGCACGAGGAACTTGGGCTACGAGCAGTACTTC
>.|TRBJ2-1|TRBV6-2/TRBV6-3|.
CASVGGTMRRGSYNEQFF
TGTGCCAGCGTCGGGGGCACAATGCGTAGAGGGTCCTACAATGAGCAGTTCTTC
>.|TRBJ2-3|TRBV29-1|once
CSVGRGVFDTQYF
TGCAGCGTTGGGAGGGGAGTCTTCGATACGCAGTATTTT
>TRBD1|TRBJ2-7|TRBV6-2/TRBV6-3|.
CASSYGQGNEQYF
TGTGCCAGCAGTTACGGACAGGGCAACGAGCAGTACTTC
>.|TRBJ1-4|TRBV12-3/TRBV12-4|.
CASSRSGKLFF
TGTGCCAGCAGCCGGTCTGGGAAACTGTTTTTT
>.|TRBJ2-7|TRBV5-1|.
CASSATPARGRDEQYF
TGCGCCAGCAGCGCAACCCCGGCCCGGGGGAGAGACGAGCAGTACTTC
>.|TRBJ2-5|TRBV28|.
CASSLKGPPRETQYF
TGTGCCAGCAGTTTAAAGGGACCACCACGAGAGACCCAGTACTTC
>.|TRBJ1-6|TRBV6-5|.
CASRGERVNSPLHF
TGTGCCAGCAGGGGGGAACGGGTCAATTCACCCCTCCACTTT
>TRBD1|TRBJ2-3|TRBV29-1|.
CSLIHRDRGVADTQYF
TGCAGCCTCATACACCGGGACAGGGGCGTTGCAGATACGCAGTATTTT
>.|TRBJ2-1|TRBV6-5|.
CASMEGPHNDEQFF
TGTGCCAGCATGGAGGGCCCGCACAATGATGAGCAGTTCTTC
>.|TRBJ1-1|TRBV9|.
CASSVVGGMNTEAFF
TGTGCCAGCAGCGTAGTAGGGGGGATGAACACTGAAGCTTTCTTT
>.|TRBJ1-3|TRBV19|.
CASSPSASSSGNTIYF
TGTGCCAGTAGTCCGTCTGCGTCGTCGTCTGGAAACACCATATATTTT
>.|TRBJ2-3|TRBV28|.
CASSLGVKGTQYF
TGTGCCAGCAGTTTAGGGGTTAAGGGTACGCAGTATTTT
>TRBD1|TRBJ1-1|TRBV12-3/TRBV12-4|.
CASSPATGQGPFTEAFF
TGTGCCAGCAGCCCCGCCACAGGACAGGGGCCCTTTACTGAAGCTTTCTTT
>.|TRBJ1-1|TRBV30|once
CAWKEAGWSEAFF
TGTGCCTGGAAAGAGGCAGGCTGGTCTGAAGCTTTCTTT
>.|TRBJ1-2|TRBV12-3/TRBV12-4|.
CASSGNYGYTF
TGTGCCAGCAGTGGTAACTATGGCTACACCTTC
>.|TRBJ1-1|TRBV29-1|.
CSVDEGQIEAFF
TGCAGCGTTGATGAAGGACAAATTGAAGCTTTCTTT
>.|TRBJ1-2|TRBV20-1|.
CSASRLDGYGYTF
TGCAGTGCTTCTCGCCTCGACGGCTATGGCTACACCTTC
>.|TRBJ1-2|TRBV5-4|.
CASSPKPGPVQHGYTF
TGTGCCAGCAGCCCCAAACCAGGTCCCGTCCAACATGGCTACACCTTC
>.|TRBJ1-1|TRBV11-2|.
CASSLRAQSFTNTEAFF
TGTGCCAGCAGCTTAAGAGCGCAGTCCTTTACGAACACTGAAGCTTTCTTT
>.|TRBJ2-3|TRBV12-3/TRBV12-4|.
CASTPGTGGTDTQYF
TGTGCCAGCACTCCGGGCACGGGGGGCACAGATACGCAGTATTTT
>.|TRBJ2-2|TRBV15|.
CATSRPTHTGELFF
TGTGCCACCAGCCGCCCGACCCACACCGGGGAGCTGTTTTTT
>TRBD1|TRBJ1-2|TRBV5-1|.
CASSPGQGVYGYTF
TGCGCCAGCAGCCCTGGACAGGGGGTGTATGGCTACACCTTC
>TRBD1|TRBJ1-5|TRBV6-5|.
CASSFLEGQGISNQPQHF
TGTGCCAGCAGTTTCCTCGAGGGACAGGGGATAAGCAATCAGCCCCAGCATTTT
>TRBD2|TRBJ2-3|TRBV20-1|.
CSARELAGITDTQYF
TGCAGTGCTAGAGAACTAGCGGGGATCACAGATACGCAGTATTTT
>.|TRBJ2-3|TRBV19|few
CASSSGDTQYF
TGTGCCAGTAGTTCGGGGGATACGCAGTATTTT
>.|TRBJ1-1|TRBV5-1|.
CASNEGLSGEAFF
TGCGCCAGCAATGAAGGCCTCTCTGGTGAAGCTTTCTTT